The TCR beta chain described here comes from a study of blood T cell repertoires in COVID-19. TCRdb's table, derived via immunoSEQ multiplex PCR, lists solely in-frame clones and lacks some. Here the sample spans 300,000 to 350,000 clones, roughly 88% being singletons. Germline V gene data show CDR1 as MNHEY and CDR2 as SVGAGI. The CDR3 has 14 amino acids. V lost 6 bases and J 7 bases, leaving 13 bases between the germline ends. The chain is built from TRBV6-5 and TRBJ1-6, with D maybe TRBD1 (6 bases). The sample taken for sequencing was peripheral blood. This TCR came from a young woman with COVID-19, enrolled during active disease. This CDR3 reads CASRKGQLNSPLHF. CDR3 in DNA: TGTGCCAGCAGGAAAGGACAGTTAAATTCACCCCTCCACTTT.